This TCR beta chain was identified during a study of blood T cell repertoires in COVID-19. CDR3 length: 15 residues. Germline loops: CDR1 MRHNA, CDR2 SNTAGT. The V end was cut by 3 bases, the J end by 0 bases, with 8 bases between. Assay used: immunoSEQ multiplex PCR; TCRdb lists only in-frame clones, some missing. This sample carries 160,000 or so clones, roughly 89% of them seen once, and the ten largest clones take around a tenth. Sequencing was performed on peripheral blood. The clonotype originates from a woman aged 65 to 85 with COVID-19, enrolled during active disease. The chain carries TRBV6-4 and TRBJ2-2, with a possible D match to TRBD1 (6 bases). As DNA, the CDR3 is TGTGCCAGCAGTGAAGAGGGGGCGAACACCGGGGAGCTGTTTTTT. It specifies CASSEEGANTGELFF.